The rows below give T cell receptor beta chains drawn from one sample of a study of cytomegalovirus exposure and HLA in healthy donors. The method was immunoSEQ multiplex PCR; TCRdb's version includes in-frame clones alone and lacks a portion of them. The sample contains 150,000 to 200,000 clones, approximately 78% of which appear only once. The sequencing input was PBMCs. The receptors were sampled from a male donor in good health and CMV-seropositive. CDR3s leave out the opening cysteine and the closing phenylalanine or tryptophan.

j_call | cdr3_length | v_call | cdr3_aa
TRBJ2-5 | 13 | TRBV7-9 | ASSVSGGAQETQY
TRBJ2-1 | 11 | TRBV5-1 | ASSWASANEQF
TRBJ2-3 | 17 | TRBV5-6 | ASSPLTASGGAHTDTQY
TRBJ1-1 | 11 | TRBV5-8 | ASSLGVNTEAF
TRBJ2-1 | 13 | TRBV30 | AGTGGDLPYNEQF
TRBJ1-2 | 12 | TRBV4-2 | ASSQDTGDYGYT
TRBJ2-7 | 12 | TRBV27 | ASSRTDPSYEQY
TRBJ2-1 | 13 | TRBV5-1 | ASRDTGRAYNEQF
TRBJ2-2 | 11 | TRBV6-5 | ASSTMLGGELF
TRBJ2-7 | 12 | TRBV4-3 | ASSQGQGARIQY
TRBJ2-2 | 15 | TRBV11-2 | ASSLGAWERDTGELF
TRBJ2-7 | 10 | TRBV10-3 | AISDRGLEQY
TRBJ2-5 | 13 | TRBV5-6 | ASSTPTGMHQTQY
TRBJ2-5 | 14 | TRBV10-3 | AISSAGTGISETQY
TRBJ2-1 | 11 | TRBV6-5 | ASSPGSSNEQF
TRBJ2-1 | 13 | TRBV7-8 | ASSLVASLLDEQF
TRBJ1-3 | 13 | TRBV5-1 | ASSLAGQAGNTIY
TRBJ2-7 | 12 | TRBV5-8 | ASRVAGGEYEQY
TRBJ1-5 | 14 | TRBV2 | ASTTVGRGVNQPQH
TRBJ2-7 | 13 | TRBV10-2 | ASQPGGGPLDEQY
TRBJ1-1 | 14 | TRBV9 | ASSVAVREEDSEAF
TRBJ2-3 | 11 | TRBV5-1 | ASSLLSTDTQY
TRBJ1-5 | 14 | TRBV27 | ASSPWTGTGNQPQH
TRBJ2-1 | 14 | TRBV7-9 | ASSVLAGVSYNEQF
TRBJ2-7 | 13 | TRBV30 | AWSFLRGSSYEQY
TRBJ2-3 | 15 | TRBV14 | ASSQGRLAGPSDTQY
TRBJ1-2 | 15 | TRBV7-8 | ASSTRQPSHQNYGYT
TRBJ1-2 | 12 | TRBV5-6 | ASSLVQGADGYT
TRBJ1-1 | 12 | TRBV5-4 | ASSLRERRTEAF
TRBJ2-1 | 13 | TRBV5-1 | ASSWAPGTYNEQF
TRBJ1-1 | 12 | TRBV27 | ASSRGQGNTEAF
TRBJ1-4 | 13 | TRBV9 | ASSPRDRGGEKLF
TRBJ1-1 | 11 | TRBV30 | ACRGLSNTEAF
TRBJ1-1 | 11 | TRBV29-1 | SVDTGLGAEAF
TRBJ2-7 | 12 | TRBV4-3 | ASSQAGQGEEQY
TRBJ2-7 | 13 | TRBV7-2 | ASGATGQGHYEQY
TRBJ1-4 | 13 | TRBV9 | ASSVGSRGWEKLF
TRBJ2-1 | 17 | TRBV4-3 | ASSQEDSGVDASYNEQF
TRBJ2-3 | 13 | TRBV19 | ASSISAGRTDTQY
TRBJ2-3 | 13 | TRBV10-3 | AISDGTMSTDTQY
TRBJ1-1 | 14 | TRBV27 | ASSLVRGSLNTEAF
TRBJ2-1 | 13 | TRBV5-4 | ASSDWRRSYNEQF
TRBJ1-1 | 12 | TRBV5-1 | ASRIERMNTEAF
TRBJ2-3 | 13 | TRBV5-1 | ASSLRGVGTDTQY
TRBJ2-2 | 14 | TRBV4-2 | ASSPGQGAITGELF
TRBJ2-2 | 13 | TRBV5-1 | ASSLGRFGPGELF
TRBJ1-1 | 9 | TRBV6-5 | ASSSDRDAF
TRBJ1-1 | 13 | TRBV27 | ASIPSTGLNTEAF